This T cell receptor beta chain came from a study of lymphopenia after photon versus proton radiotherapy. Germline CDR1 is GTSNPN and CDR2 is SVGIG (reference sequence). The CDR3 is made up of 13 amino acids. Trimming took 8 bases from V and 8 from J, leaving 18 bases between them. Generated by immunoSEQ multiplex PCR, the TCRdb table keeps only in-frame clones and is missing some. The sample consists of roughly 42,000 clones, less than 90% of them appearing once. This sequence joins TRBV30 and TRBJ1-4; possibly TRBD1 for D (6 bases). This receptor was taken from a middle-aged man with gastric cancer. This material consisted of peripheral blood, taken from a patient treated with photon-based radiotherapy. CDR3 in DNA: TGTGCCCAAGGCCGGGGGGCGCCGGAAAAACTGTTTTTT. Protein sequence: CAQGRGAPEKLFF.